Listed here are 18 T cell receptor beta chains from one sample, sequenced in a study of control samples from healthy donors and cancer patients (dated by TCRdb to between 2020 and 2021). Library preparation was by the immunoSEQ multiplex PCR assay. TCRdb retrieved this table from immuneACCESS and kept in-frame rearrangements only. Not all clones are present; in checked studies, unresolved V genes account for under half, and no reason is known for the remainder. A total of about 92,000 clones appear in this sample, 82% of them only once. The ten most abundant clones make up around 10% of the sample. Specimen: blood. These receptors all stem from a woman aged 60-75 years in good health.

The chain combines TRBV10-3 with TRBJ1-2; 9 bases are a match to TRBD1. V lost 2 bases and J lost 7; bases outside the gene matches: 8. Per germline, CDR1 ENHRY and CDR2 SYGVKD. The CDR3 length is 15 residues. For the CDR3, the DNA is TGTGCCATCAGTGAGACAGGAGGGACAGGGAGTGGCTACACCTTC. Translating gives CAISETGGTGSGYTF.

This chain uses TRBV18 with TRBJ1-4; D not certain. The CDR3 runs 12 residues. Germline loops: CDR1 KGHSH, CDR2 LQKENI. Trimming removed 6 bases at V and 10 bases at J, with 12 bases between. Here the CDR3 reads CASSPGEGKLFF. CDR3 bases: TGTGCCAGCTCCCCCGGGGAAGGAAAACTGTTTTTT.

The chain employs TRBV6-5 and TRBJ1-1, with D uncertain. There are 14 residues in the CDR3. The V end was cut by 0 bases, the J end by 8 bases, with 13 bases between. Germline V gene lookup returns CDR1 MNHEY and CDR2 SVGAGI. As DNA, the CDR3 is TGTGCCAGCAGTTACTCGAGGAGGACCCCAGAAGCTTTCTTT. This gives the protein CASSYSRRTPEAFF.

This chain joins TRBV20-1 and TRBJ2-3, with 9 nucleotides matching TRBD1. The CDR3 spans 13 residues. Per germline, CDR1 DFQATT and CDR2 SNEGSKA (reference sequence). J gave up 5 bases and V 3 bases, and 3 bases lay outside the gene matches. CDR3 coding DNA: TGCAGTGCTAGTGAGACAGGGGGAGATACGCAGTATTTT. Its protein is CSASETGGDTQYF.

The sample holds a few counts of this clone. The chain carries TRBV14 and TRBJ2-7, with 12 bases fitting TRBD1. Germline CDR1 SGHDN, CDR2 FVKESK. Trimming at V came to 4 bases and at J to 7 bases, leaving 14 bases not matched to a gene. The CDR3 consists of 17 residues. The CDR3, as DNA: TGTGCCAGCAGCCGAGGGACGACGGGACAGGGGGCGCGTGAGCAGTACTTC. Translation gives CASSRGTTGQGAREQYF. The whole variable domain, filled in from reference TRBV14 and TRBJ2-7, reads EAGVTQFPSHSVIEKGQTVTLRCDPISGHDNLYWYRRVMGKEIKFLLHFVKESKQDESGMPNNRFLAERTGGTYSTLKVQPAELEDSGVYFCASSRGTTGQGAREQYFGPGTRLTVT.

The chain carries TRBV19 and TRBJ1-5; 8 bases are shared with TRBD1. The germline V gene has CDR1 LNHDA and CDR2 SQIVND (reference sequence). The CDR3 is 15 residues long. The J segment lost 6 bases and the V segment lost 3 bases, leaving 7 bases of the junction unmatched. The CDR3 sequence: CASSMGQVRSQPQHF. CDR3 in DNA: TGTGCCAGTAGTATGGGACAGGTGAGGAGTCAGCCCCAGCATTTT.

The chain couples TRBV20-1 to TRBJ2-3; D is unclear. This CDR3 is 11 amino acids long. Trimming stripped 6 bases from V and 8 bases from J, with 12 bases between. CDR1 and CDR2 (germline): DFQATT, SNEGSKA (reference sequence). The CDR3, as DNA: TGCAGTGCCGCCCTGGCGGCTACGCAGTATTTT. This translates into CSAALAATQYF.

This clone was found a few times. V is TRBV2 and J is TRBJ2-5, with D tentatively TRBD2 (5 bases). V lost 3 bases, J lost 1 base, and 15 bases lay in between. The CDR3 loop spans 16 amino acids. Germline V gene sequence: CDR1 SNHLY, CDR2 FYNNEI. The CDR3 sequence is CASSDLGLGLQETQYF. In DNA, the CDR3 is TGTGCCAGCAGTGATTTAGGACTGGGCCTCCAAGAGACCCAGTACTTC.

This clone is a singleton in its sample. The rearrangement uses TRBV7-2 and TRBJ1-4, with 8 positions matching TRBD1. The CDR3 has 15 amino acids. J was trimmed by 6 bases and V by 1 base; bases with no gene match: 4. Germline assignment: CDR1 SGHTA and CDR2 FQGNSA. The CDR3 sequence is CASSLDGQGYEKLFF. For the CDR3, the DNA is TGTGCCAGCAGCTTAGATGGACAGGGCTATGAAAAACTGTTTTTT.

The V and J genes are TRBV19 and TRBJ2-7; no clear D gene. CDR1 is LNHDA and CDR2 is SQIVND in the germline V gene (reference sequence). Deletions cut 5 bases from V and 2 bases from J, with 10 bases between. The CDR3 is made up of 13 amino acids. The CDR3 reads CASSHPTTYEQYF. As DNA, the CDR3 is TGTGCCAGTAGTCACCCCACTACCTACGAGCAGTACTTC.

This rearrangement joins TRBV19 to TRBJ2-1; D call uncertain. Trimming pared 2 bases from V and 8 bases from J, leaving 10 bases between. Germline V lookup: CDR1 LNHDA, CDR2 SQIVND (reference sequence). This CDR3 has 13 residues. The CDR3 loop reads CASSIWGSDEQFF. The DNA of the CDR3 is TGTGCCAGTAGTATATGGGGTAGTGATGAGCAGTTCTTC.

V usage is TRBV11-3 and J usage is TRBJ2-7, with D possibly matching TRBD2 (5 bases). V dropped 6 bases and J dropped 3 bases, with 12 bases sitting between them. The CDR3 has 13 amino acids. CDR1 is SGHNT and CDR2 is YENEEA in the germline V gene. Here the CDR3 DNA reads TGTGCCAGCAGTAAAAGCGGCAACTACGAGCAGTACTTC. This gives the protein CASSKSGNYEQYF.

This rearrangement joins TRBV14 to TRBJ2-3; either TRBD1 or TRBD2 may fit D (5 bases each). V was clipped by 1 base and J by 5 bases, with 10 bases between them. Germline V gene lookup returns CDR1 SGHDN and CDR2 FVKESK. The CDR3 is made up of 14 amino acids. Here the CDR3 reads CASSQGGKGDTQYF. The CDR3 DNA reads TGTGCCAGCAGCCAAGGGGGGAAAGGAGATACGCAGTATTTT.

The genes are TRBV10-1 and TRBJ2-2; the match to TRBD2 covers 10 bases. This CDR3 spans 17 amino acids. CDR1 and CDR2 from the germline V gene are WNHNN and SYGVQD (reference sequence). Trimming removed 1 base from V and 3 bases from J; junction bases left unmatched: 5. The CDR3 bases are TGCGCCAGCAGTGAGTTGTCTAGCGGGGGTTACACCGGGGAGCTGTTTTTT. Its protein product is CASSELSSGGYTGELFF.

This clone was seen just once. The V and J genes are TRBV4-1 and TRBJ1-6; D is unclear. CDR1 is MGHRA, CDR2 YSYEKL, per germline. The V and J ends lost 4 bases and 9 bases respectively, with 22 bases between them. The CDR3 has 17 amino acids. The CDR3 spells CASSPVRSRFGTSPLHF. In nucleotides, the CDR3 is TGCGCCAGCAGCCCCGTAAGGAGCAGGTTTGGTACTTCACCCCTCCACTTT.

The chain recombines TRBV9 with TRBJ2-2, with 9 bases aligning to TRBD2. The length of the CDR3 is 15 residues. Germline V CDR1 and CDR2: SGDLS, YYNGEE. The V and J ends lost 0 bases and 7 bases, in that order; junction bases with no gene match: 4. DNA for the CDR3: TGTGCCAGCAGCGTAGGGGGACTAGCAGGCGGGGAGCTGTTTTTT. Translated: CASSVGGLAGGELFF.

This chain links TRBV10-2 with TRBJ1-3, with no clear D. The CDR3 is 16 amino acids. With 0 bases removed from V and 0 bases from J, the gap between germline ends came to 9 bases. Germline V gene sequence: CDR1 WSHSY, CDR2 SAAADI. The CDR3 reads CASSESVLSSGNTIYF. CDR3 DNA: TGCGCCAGCAGTGAGTCGGTCCTCAGCTCTGGAAACACCATATATTTT.

The chain uses TRBV28 and TRBJ2-1, with unresolved D. CDR3 size: 17 residues. V lost 4 bases and J lost 0, with 16 bases in between. The germline V gene encodes CDR1 MDHEN and CDR2 SYDVKM. The CDR3 is CASSSIFVSLSYNEQFF. The CDR3 DNA reads as TGTGCCAGCAGTTCCATCTTCGTGTCGCTCTCCTACAATGAGCAGTTCTTC.